These T cell receptor beta chains were read from a single sample in a study of shared clonotypes between healthy human individuals. Only in-frame clones appear in the TCRdb table, and some are missing; sequencing was by immunoSEQ multiplex PCR. The sample shows 2.5 million or so clones, roughly 92% of them seen only once. Sequenced sample: naive CD4+ T cells sorted from blood. All receptors come from a man aged 18 to 29 in good health. Both conserved end residues are part of each CDR3. A D gene is named only where the DNA matches it firmly. Clone size is given for some rows only: seen once, a few or many times, or a class if the clone is expanded.

CDR3nt	CDR3aa	v_gene	abundance	j_gene	d_gene
TGTGCCAGCAGCGTAGACCCGGCGGGCACCGGGGAGCTGTTTTTT	CASSVDPAGTGELFF	TRBV9	-	TRBJ2-2	-
TGTGCCAGCAGCTTACGACCCCTACGGAGGGAAAAACTGTTTTTT	CASSLRPLRREKLFF	TRBV7-2	-	TRBJ1-4	-
TGTGCCAGCAGGAGGAACAATGAGCAGTTCTTC	CASRRNNEQFF	TRBV7-2	-	TRBJ2-1	-
TGTGCCATCAGTGAGTCGGGCGGGGGCCGCACAGATACGCAGTATTTT	CAISESGGGRTDTQYF	TRBV10-3	-	TRBJ2-3	-
TGTGCCTCCAGACCCCTTAGCGGGATAGTTAATGAGCAGTTCTTC	CASRPLSGIVNEQFF	TRBV2	-	TRBJ2-1	TRBD2
TGTGCCACCAGCACCTCATCGGCGAGACAACCTCAAGAGACCCAGTACTTC	CATSTSSARQPQETQYF	TRBV15	-	TRBJ2-5	-
TGTGCCAGCAGCCGAGGGAGCGGGGGATCCTACGAGCAGTACTTC	CASSRGSGGSYEQYF	TRBV27	-	TRBJ2-7	TRBD2
TGCAGCGTTGCGGGGTTCTACGAGCAGTACTTC	CSVAGFYEQYF	TRBV29-1	-	TRBJ2-7	-
TGTGCCAGCAGCTGGACAGAAACAGATACGCAGTATTTT	CASSWTETDTQYF	TRBV7-6	once	TRBJ2-3	-
TGTGCTAGTGGTTCATGGACTCAAGAGACCCAGTACTTC	CASGSWTQETQYF	TRBV12-5	-	TRBJ2-5	-
TGTGCCAGTAGTGTCACGCTAGCGGGAGCCTACAATGAGCAGTTCTTC	CASSVTLAGAYNEQFF	TRBV19	-	TRBJ2-1	TRBD2
TGTGCCAGCAGGCTAGCGGGAGTCACACCCGGGGAGCTGTTTTTT	CASRLAGVTPGELFF	TRBV27	-	TRBJ2-2	TRBD2
TGTGCCAGCAGCTCCCCGGGACAGGGTGGCGATCAGCCCCAGCATTTT	CASSSPGQGGDQPQHF	TRBV7-2	-	TRBJ1-5	TRBD1
TGTGCCAGCAGCTTATTGACAGCGAGCTCCTATAATTCACCCCTCCACTTT	CASSLLTASSYNSPLHF	TRBV7-2	-	TRBJ1-6	-
TGTGCCAGCAGTGTGAGCGGGAGGACAGATACGCAGTATTTT	CASSVSGRTDTQYF	TRBV2	-	TRBJ2-3	TRBD2
TGCGCCAGTAGCTTGACAGGGAACACCGGGGAGCTGTTTTTT	CASSLTGNTGELFF	TRBV5-1	-	TRBJ2-2	-
TGTGCCAGCAGGGAACAGGGCCAGAACACTGAAGCTTTCTTT	CASREQGQNTEAFF	TRBV25-1	-	TRBJ1-1	-
TGTGCCAGCAGCTCTTTAGCGTTGAGCCAAGAGACCCAGTACTTC	CASSSLALSQETQYF	TRBV7-9	-	TRBJ2-5	-
TGCGCCAGCAGCCCCGGACTAGCGGGACGGGAGACCCAGTACTTC	CASSPGLAGRETQYF	TRBV4-1	-	TRBJ2-5	TRBD2
TGTGCCAGCAGCTTACAGCGCGGGAGCTACGAGCAGTACTTC	CASSLQRGSYEQYF	TRBV7-2	-	TRBJ2-7	TRBD2
TGTGCCAGCAGTGAAAGGGACAGGGTGGGGAACTATGGCTACACCTTC	CASSERDRVGNYGYTF	TRBV2	-	TRBJ1-2	TRBD1
TGTGCCATCAGTGAGTACGGGGGTAATGGCTACACCTTC	CAISEYGGNGYTF	TRBV6-5	-	TRBJ1-2	-
TGCGCCAGCAGCCGGGGTGCTAGCGGCACAGATACGCAGTATTTT	CASSRGASGTDTQYF	TRBV5-1	-	TRBJ2-3	-
TGCGCCAGCAGCTTGGCCCCCGGGACAGTGAACACTGAAGCTTTCTTT	CASSLAPGTVNTEAFF	TRBV5-1	-	TRBJ1-1	TRBD1
TGTGCCAGTAGTATGGTTCCCAGGACTAGCGGCTACGAGCAGTACTTC	CASSMVPRTSGYEQYF	TRBV19	-	TRBJ2-7	TRBD2
TGTGCCAGTAGTTTTTACAGGGGGGATCAGCCCCAGCATTTT	CASSFYRGDQPQHF	TRBV19	-	TRBJ1-5	TRBD1
TGTGCCAGCTCACCTGGGACAGTGAACACCGGGGAGCTGTTTTTT	CASSPGTVNTGELFF	TRBV18	-	TRBJ2-2	TRBD1
TGTGCCAGCAGCCCCCGACTAGCGGGGGGGGGCAATGAGCAGTTCTTC	CASSPRLAGGGNEQFF	TRBV4-2	-	TRBJ2-1	TRBD2
TGTGCCAGTAGCCCACCCCCGGGACAGGGGGCGATATACACTGAAGCTTTCTTT	CASSPPPGQGAIYTEAFF	TRBV19	-	TRBJ1-1	TRBD1
TGTGCTAGCAGCCCTCAGGGGGGGACCTACAATGAGCAGTTCTTC	CASSPQGGTYNEQFF	TRBV7-7	-	TRBJ2-1	-
TGTGCCAGCAGCTTAGGCCCCGGACTCATCCAAGAGACCCAGTACTTC	CASSLGPGLIQETQYF	TRBV7-2	-	TRBJ2-5	-
TGCAGCGCATCCGTCCTGCAGAGTTCCTACGAGCAGTACTTC	CSASVLQSSYEQYF	TRBV29-1	-	TRBJ2-7	-
TGTGCCAGCTCACCCGACAACAGCAATCAGCCCCAGCATTTT	CASSPDNSNQPQHF	TRBV18	once	TRBJ1-5	-
TGCGCCAGCCGCGGCGACGGGGAAGAGACCCAGTACTTC	CASRGDGEETQYF	TRBV10-2	-	TRBJ2-5	-
TGTGCCAGCAGTGAATTGGGCGGGAGCACAGATACGCAGTATTTT	CASSELGGSTDTQYF	TRBV25-1	once	TRBJ2-3	-
TGCGCCAGCAGCCAAGGGTCGTCTAGCGGGAGTTCCGGGGAGCTGTTTTTT	CASSQGSSSGSSGELFF	TRBV4-3	-	TRBJ2-2	TRBD2
TGCAGCGTTGAAAGCAGGGCTGGAAACACCATATATTTT	CSVESRAGNTIYF	TRBV29-1	-	TRBJ1-3	-
TGCGCCAGCAGGGAGCTGGATCACTCCTACAATGAGCAGTTCTTC	CASRELDHSYNEQFF	TRBV10-2	-	TRBJ2-1	-
TGTGCCAGTACGTCCGGACAGAAGGATCAGCCCCAGCATTTT	CASTSGQKDQPQHF	TRBV19	-	TRBJ1-5	-
TGTGCCAGCAGCTTAGCTCGGTCGGGGATCGGCAATGAAAAACTGTTTTTT	CASSLARSGIGNEKLFF	TRBV11-3	-	TRBJ1-4	-
TGTGCCAGCAGCTTAGGAACAGGGGGCGAAGCTTTCTTT	CASSLGTGGEAFF	TRBV7-2	-	TRBJ1-1	TRBD1
TGCAGCGTTGAAACCGACAGGGGGTACTATGGCTACACCTTC	CSVETDRGYYGYTF	TRBV29-1	-	TRBJ1-2	TRBD1
TGTGCCAGCAGCTTCGGACAGGCCGGTAATGAAAAACTGTTTTTT	CASSFGQAGNEKLFF	TRBV6-5	-	TRBJ1-4	TRBD1
TGCAGCGTTGATGGCAGCTTGAACACTGAAGCTTTCTTT	CSVDGSLNTEAFF	TRBV29-1	-	TRBJ1-1	-
TGTGCCAGCAGGGGGACAGGACAGAGCGAGCAGTACTTC	CASRGTGQSEQYF	TRBV11-2	-	TRBJ2-7	TRBD1
TGCGCCAGCAGACTTACCCCATTCACAGATACGCAGTATTTT	CASRLTPFTDTQYF	TRBV5-1	-	TRBJ2-3	-
TGCGCCAGCAGCCAAGAACCGGCGAGTAACTATGGCTACACCTTC	CASSQEPASNYGYTF	TRBV4-1	-	TRBJ1-2	-
TGTGCCAGCAGCTCCCGCTTGTACACAGATACGCAGTATTTT	CASSSRLYTDTQYF	TRBV7-2	-	TRBJ2-3	-
TGCGCCAGCAGCTCTGGACAGGGGGTAGGAGGCTACACCTTC	CASSSGQGVGGYTF	TRBV5-1	-	TRBJ1-2	TRBD1
TGTGCCAGCAGTCATAACTACGAGCAGTACTTC	CASSHNYEQYF	TRBV6-5	-	TRBJ2-7	-
TGTGCCAGCAGTGATTCGGTCATAGGTGAAAAACTGTTTTTT	CASSDSVIGEKLFF	TRBV25-1	-	TRBJ1-4	-
TGCGCCAGCAGCTTTCATGGGTCTTTAGGAGAAAAACTGTTTTTT	CASSFHGSLGEKLFF	TRBV5-1	once	TRBJ1-4	-
TGTGCCAGCAGCCCCGGACCTGCAGCGGGGGGGCCGTACGAGCAGTACTTC	CASSPGPAAGGPYEQYF	TRBV5-5	-	TRBJ2-7	TRBD2